The 23 T cell receptor beta chains listed next were all sequenced from one sample in a study of T cell responses to AZD1222 COVID-19 vaccine. Assay: immunoSEQ multiplex PCR; the TCRdb copy retains only in-frame clones and omits some. The sample carries some 120,000 clones, roughly 90% recorded once. Sequencing was performed on peripheral blood, taken on day 0 of AZD1222 vaccination. These receptors originate from an adult in good health.

Comments on this clone: Sequence at one end of the junction differs from germline and may be a read error. The CDR3 here is CAWSNGNLF. The CDR3 region has the DNA TGTGCCTGGAGTAACGGGAATCTCTTT. J is TRBJ1-1 and V is TRBV30; D remains unclear. Germline V lookup: CDR1 GTSNPN, CDR2 SVGIG (reference sequence). CDR3 length: 9 amino acids.

Notes on this clone: A much larger clone lies one base from this, so it may be a read error. This sample includes further DNA sequences coding for the same CDR3. The chain has TRBV7-9 and TRBJ1-2; 10 bases are a match to TRBD1. The length of the CDR3 is 14 residues. Germline-derived CDR1 and CDR2 are SEHNR and FQNEAQ (reference sequence). V shed 1 base, J shed 6 bases, and the junction held 2 bases outside the gene matches. In nucleotides, the CDR3 is TGTGCCAGCAGCTTAGGGACAGGGGGGAATGGCTACACCTTC. It encodes CASSLGTGGNGYTF.

The chain is built from TRBV7-2 and TRBJ2-2; 10 bases fit TRBD1. The CDR3 runs to 19 residues. V was pared by 3 bases and J by 4 bases, with 14 bases of the junction left unmatched. CDR1 SGHTA and CDR2 FQGNSA come from the germline V gene. CDR3 amino acids: CASSLRHGGTGAGTGELFF. The CDR3, as DNA: TGTGCCAGCAGCTTGCGGCACGGAGGGACAGGGGCGGGCACCGGGGAGCTGTTTTTT.

This clone came up a few times. Additional DNA sequences in this sample encode the identical CDR3. V and J are TRBV9 and TRBJ1-2, with a tentative D call TRBD1 (5 bases). Germline lookup yields CDR1 SGDLS and CDR2 YYNGEE. V shed 0 bases and J shed 3 bases, with 6 bases lying between them. The CDR3 is made up of 13 amino acids. The CDR3 loop is CASSVGGDYGYTF. For the CDR3, the DNA is TGTGCCAGCAGCGTAGGAGGGGACTATGGCTACACCTTC.

The V gene is TRBV27, the J gene TRBJ1-2, with D maybe TRBD1 (5 bases). CDR3 size: 16 residues. Trimming pared 3 bases from V and 4 bases from J, leaving 18 bases between. Germline-derived CDR1 and CDR2 are MNHEY and SMNVEV (reference sequence). CDR3 coding DNA: TGTGCCAGCAGTTTCCGAGTGGGCAGGGTCGGCTATGGCTACACCTTC. Encoded protein: CASSFRVGRVGYGYTF.

This clone has only one observation. This chain uses TRBV2 with TRBJ2-1, with a weak D call TRBD1 (6 bases). The V gene's germline CDR1 is SNHLY and CDR2 FYNNEI. This CDR3 is built from 14 residues. V was cut by 2 bases and J by 3 bases, with 8 bases left in between. The CDR3 here is CASSERDNYNEQFF. CDR3 DNA: TGTGCCAGCAGTGAACGGGACAACTACAATGAGCAGTTCTTC. The entire variable domain, with the rest obtained from reference TRBV2 and TRBJ2-1, is as follows: EPEVTQTPSHQVTQMGQEVILRCVPISNHLYFYWYRQILGQKVEFLVSFYNNEISEKSEIFDDQFSVERPDGSNFTLKIRSTKLEDSAMYFCASSERDNYNEQFFGPGTRLTVL.

The rearrangement links TRBV7-9 to TRBJ1-2; D perhaps matches TRBD1 (6 bases). Germline V lookup: CDR1 SEHNR, CDR2 FQNEAQ (reference sequence). V dropped 4 bases and J dropped 6 bases, with 21 bases sitting between them. The CDR3 contains 16 residues. Written as DNA, the CDR3 is TGTGCCAGCAGCTCCCAACTACTTTACAGGGCTGATGGCTACACCTTC. Amino acids: CASSSQLLYRADGYTF.

V and J are TRBV5-1 and TRBJ1-6, with D hard to call. The CDR3 has 13 amino acids. V gave up 2 bases and J gave up 7 bases, with 7 bases separating them. Germline values: CDR1 SGHRS, CDR2 YFSETQ. CDR3 sequence: CASSFGENSPLHF. Written as DNA, the CDR3 is TGCGCCAGCAGCTTCGGGGAAAATTCACCCCTCCACTTT.

This clone was seen a few times. The chain recombines TRBV9 with TRBJ2-2, with 12 bases identical to TRBD2. CDR3 length: 17 amino acids. V gave up 2 bases and J gave up 4 bases; unmatched junction bases: 6. Germline values: CDR1 SGDLS, CDR2 YYNGEE. This CDR3 is CASSVASGGAFTGELFF. CDR3 nucleotide sequence: TGTGCCAGCAGCGTCGCTAGCGGGGGGGCCTTCACCGGGGAGCTGTTTTTT.

J is TRBJ2-6 and V is TRBV7-9; TRBD1 agrees at 8 bases. Germline CDR1 and CDR2: SEHNR and FQNEAQ (reference sequence). The CDR3 is made up of 17 amino acids. V dropped 10 bases and J dropped 0; count of bases not matched to a gene: 11. The CDR3 DNA sequence: TGTGCCACCACAAGCGGACAGGGATACTCTGGGGCCAACGTCCTGACTTTC. Its protein is CATTSGQGYSGANVLTF. Drawing the rest from reference TRBV7-9 and TRBJ2-6, the complete variable domain is DTGVSQNPRHKITKRGQNVTFRCDPISEHNRLYWYRQTLGQGPEFLTYFQNEAQLEKSRLLSDRFSAERPKGSFSTLEIQRTEQGDSAMYLCATTSGQGYSGANVLTFGAGSRLTVL.

This chain connects TRBV19 to TRBJ1-1; 10 positions agree with TRBD1. With 6 bases clipped from V and 4 bases from J, the junction kept 5 bases outside the gene matches. Germline V gene data show CDR1 as LNHDA and CDR2 as SQIVND (reference sequence). The CDR3 runs to 14 residues. The CDR3 region has the DNA TGTGCCAGTAGGGACAGGGGGGGAAGCACTGAAGCTTTCTTT. Translating it yields CASRDRGGSTEAFF. Together with reference TRBV19 and TRBJ1-1, the CDR3 gives the full variable domain: DGGITQSPKYLFRKEGQNVTLSCEQNLNHDAMYWYRQDPGQGLRLIYYSQIVNDFQKGDIAEGYSVSREKKESFPLTVTSAQKNPTAFYLCASRDRGGSTEAFFGQGTRLTVV.

This rearrangement joins TRBV6-2 or TRBV6-3 to TRBJ1-6, with TRBD1 as a possible D gene (5 bases). The CDR3 is 16 amino acids. Trimming pared 2 bases from V and 9 bases from J, leaving 17 bases between. In germline, CDR1 is MNHEY, CDR2 SVGEGT. The CDR3: CASSYQGAGRSSPLHF. In DNA form, the CDR3 reads TGTGCCAGCAGTTACCAGGGCGCCGGTAGGAGTTCACCCCTCCACTTT.

Comments on this clone: The same CDR3 is also encoded by other DNA sequences in this sample. This chain uses TRBV24-1 with TRBJ1-2; 7 bases match TRBD1. Germline V CDR1 and CDR2: KGHDR, SFDVKD. This CDR3 comprises 14 residues. After removal of 3 bases from V and 2 bases from J, the junction contained 2 bases not matched to a gene. CDR3 residues: CATSDPTGNYGYTF. The CDR3 coding sequence is TGTGCCACCAGTGATCCGACAGGGAACTATGGCTACACCTTC.

The CDR3, as DNA: TGCGCCAGCAGCCAAGAACCTAGACAGGGGGAGACCCAGTACTTC. Protein: CASSQEPRQGETQYF. The V call is TRBV4-3, the J call TRBJ2-5, with 8 bases lining up with TRBD1. Germline loops: CDR1 LGHNA, CDR2 YSLEER. Losses at the gene ends were 0 bases for V and 5 bases for J; bases not matched to a gene: 5. The CDR3 extends over 15 amino acids.

The chain recombines TRBV2 with TRBJ1-3; TRBD1 matches 8 bases. In germline, CDR1 is SNHLY, CDR2 FYNNEI. J was trimmed by 7 bases and V by 6 bases; bases with no gene match: 5. This CDR3 has 13 residues. CDR3 DNA sequence: TGTGCCAGCAGACCCGACAGGGGTAACACCATATATTTT. Encoded protein: CASRPDRGNTIYF.

The chain combines TRBV6-1 with TRBJ2-3; D uncertain. CDR1 is MNHNS, CDR2 SASEGT, per germline. V dropped 3 bases and J dropped 0 bases, with 10 bases sitting between them. This CDR3 has 15 residues. CDR3 region: CASSDTRPSTDTQYF. The CDR3 DNA reads as TGTGCCAGCAGTGATACGAGGCCCAGCACAGATACGCAGTATTTT.

CDR3 region: CASSLQGGGYGYTF. Written as DNA, the CDR3 is TGTGCCAGCAGTCTACAAGGAGGAGGGTATGGCTACACCTTC. The rearrangement uses TRBV25-1 and TRBJ1-2; D uncertain. The CDR3 runs 14 residues. Germline lookup yields CDR1 MGHDK and CDR2 SYGVNS. With 5 bases removed from V and 5 bases from J, the gap between germline ends came to 15 bases.

The J gene is TRBJ2-7, the V gene TRBV27; D possibly corresponds to TRBD2 (6 bases). V lost 5 bases and J 3 bases, leaving 14 bases between the germline ends. The CDR3 contains 14 residues. Germline CDR1 and CDR2: MNHEY and SMNVEV (reference sequence). The CDR3 loop reads CASSPPRDGYEQYF. CDR3 coding DNA: TGTGCCAGCAGTCCCCCGCGGGACGGCTACGAGCAGTACTTC.

The chain carries TRBV19 and TRBJ1-2; 7 nucleotides line up with TRBD1. V gave up 3 bases and J gave up 8 bases; unmatched junction bases: 15. The CDR3 spans 16 residues. Per germline, CDR1 LNHDA and CDR2 SQIVND (reference sequence). CDR3 protein: CASSIDRVSIRRGYTF. The CDR3 DNA follows: TGTGCCAGTAGTATTGACAGGGTCTCGATCCGTAGGGGCTACACCTTC.

The chain carries TRBV28 and TRBJ1-2; D call uncertain. Trimming cost V 4 bases and J 3 bases, with 9 bases left between them. The CDR3 length is 13 residues. Germline loops: CDR1 MDHEN, CDR2 SYDVKM. CDR3 sequence reads: CASSYHGDYGYTF. The CDR3 nucleotides are TGTGCCAGCAGTTACCACGGGGACTATGGCTACACCTTC.

This clone has just a few counts. The chain recombines TRBV10-3 with TRBJ2-7; TRBD1 matches 8 bases. The CDR3 contains 15 residues. CDR1 and CDR2 from the germline V gene are ENHRY and SYGVKD. V lost 5 bases to trimming and J lost 4 bases; unmatched junction nucleotides: 10. The CDR3 region has the DNA TGTGCCATCAGTCTAGGGCAGGGGGCATTGTACGAGCAGTACTTC. Translating it yields CAISLGQGALYEQYF.

The genes are TRBV6-5 and TRBJ1-4; D remains unclear. The length of the CDR3 is 14 residues. From germline, CDR1 is MNHEY and CDR2 SVGAGI. Trimming shortened V by 6 bases and J by 0 bases, and 8 bases separated the two germline ends. CDR3 DNA: TGTGCCAGCAGCTCATCCGCAACTAATGAAAAACTGTTTTTT. It translates to CASSSSATNEKLFF.

The chain has TRBV11-1 and TRBJ2-3; unclear D gene. This CDR3 is 16 amino acids long. Per germline, CDR1 SGHAT and CDR2 FQDESV (reference sequence). V lost 0 bases, J lost 5 bases, and 15 bases lay in between. DNA of the CDR3: TGTGCCAGCAGCTTAGCGACTTTCGGCAGCCTAGATACGCAGTATTTT. It translates to CASSLATFGSLDTQYF.